The sequence of this T cell receptor (beta chain) was determined in a study of OX40 agonist ivuxolimab in advanced cancers. Whole-study context: Patients were given ivuxolimab, an antibody that agonizes OX40 (CD134). Participants, about 83% male, averaged about 59 years of age, ranging from about 23 to 79. Partial responses, seen in three patients, involved one hepatocellular carcinoma and two cutaneous melanomas.

Here immunoSEQ multiplex PCR was the method, and the copy in TCRdb shows in-frame clones only, minus some. Here the sample spans around 72,000 clones, roughly four fifths being singletons. This clonotype originated in an adult with an advanced solid tumor such as melanoma, head and neck, liver or kidney cancer. This material consisted of CD4+ or CD8+ T cells sorted from blood, taken in a trial of the OX40 agonist ivuxolimab.

The CDR3 bases are TGTGCCAGCAGTGGCCGGAGAGAGCTCTACGAGCAGTACTTC. It specifies CASSGRRELYEQYF. This chain uses TRBV6-1 with TRBJ2-7; no definite D call. Germline CDR1 is MNHNS and CDR2 is SASEGT. The CDR3 loop spans 14 amino acids. Trimming took off 4 bases at V and 3 bases at J, with 13 bases between the two ends.